The clone carrying this T cell receptor (beta chain) was seen a handful of times. The antigen remains unidentified. The data originate from a study of T cell responses to AZD1222 COVID-19 vaccine. Study summary: Second-dose intervals near 4 or 12 weeks were combined.

CDR3 length equals 13 residues. Trimming took 1 base from V and 9 from J, leaving 12 bases between them. Profiling relied on immunoSEQ multiplex PCR, and the TCRdb table lists in-frame clones only, not all of them. The data show about 180,000 clones, just over 85% seen once. Study-wide points: Baseline seropositives among AZD1222 recipients totaled only five or six. Within unmutated variant regions lay the reported targets of nearly half of spike-specific TCRs. Scientists sampled the repertoires only once the peak T cell response had passed.

The sample consisted of peripheral blood, taken on day 0 of AZD1222 vaccination. This chain joins TRBV12-3 or TRBV12-4 and TRBJ1-2, with D uncertain. This clonotype was obtained from an adult in good health. CDR3 sequence (DNA): TGTGCCAGCAGTTTAGAGACTCACCTGAGCTACACCTTC. This translates into CASSLETHLSYTF.